This TCR beta chain was sequenced in a study of technical replicates of blood from several donors. Germline values: CDR1 SGHAT, CDR2 FQNNGV. The CDR3 runs 15 residues. V gave up 0 bases and J gave up 4 bases; unmatched junction bases: 6. Clones were read by immunoSEQ multiplex PCR, and TCRdb kept only the in-frame ones, dropping some. The sample lists 70,000 or so clones, 75% to 95% seen once, with approximately 0.34% in the top ten. The chain links TRBV11-2 to TRBJ2-7; 7 bases map to TRBD2. Sequences were obtained from T cells isolated from PBMCs. This TCR was recovered from a human donor in good health. Some clones in this sample may be carry-over from other donors' samples. The CDR3 region is CASSLDRGTTYEQYF. CDR3 bases: TGTGCCAGCAGCTTAGATCGAGGGACTACTTACGAGCAGTACTTC.